Presented here are 21 T cell receptor beta chains from one specimen sequenced in a study of CD8 T cells in Susac syndrome. When the RNA was reverse transcribed, random hexamers were used with an input of roughly 0.5 to 1 ug. TCRdb re-called the immunoSEQ multiplex PCR reads through MiXCR, storing one row per CDR3 protein. Of more than 80,000 distinct CDR3 sequences in the sample, approximately 95% were seen once. Sequenced input: CD8+ T cells from PBMCs. The receptor source for this set is a human donor with Susac syndrome.

The chain links TRBV4-2 to TRBJ2-5; weak D call: TRBD1 (6 bases). The V gene's germline CDR1 is LGHNA and CDR2 YNFKEQ. The V and J ends lost 0 bases and 1 base respectively, with 12 bases between them. This CDR3 is built from 16 residues. CDR3 DNA: TGTGCCAGCAGCCAAGAGAGCACAGGGCGCCAAGAGACCCAGTACTTC. The encoded protein is CASSQESTGRQETQYF.

This sequence joins TRBV5-6 and TRBJ2-5, with 11 bases that match TRBD1. In germline, CDR1 is SGHDT, CDR2 YYEEEE. Trimming cost V 0 bases and J 6 bases; bases outside gene matches: 4. This CDR3 region has 15 residues. The CDR3 DNA follows: TGTGCCAGCAGCTTGGGGACAGGGGGCGTAAAGACCCAGTACTTC. It is translated as CASSLGTGGVKTQYF.

The CDR3 region is CASRSLTGPGDEAFF. DNA of the CDR3: TGTGCCAGCAGGAGTTTGACCGGGCCCGGGGATGAAGCTTTCTTT. The chain recombines TRBV12-3 or TRBV12-4 with TRBJ1-1, with no clear D. Trimming pared 6 bases from V and 7 bases from J, leaving 21 bases between. The CDR3 extends over 15 amino acids.

The CDR3: CATSPRSSGETGELFF. As DNA, the CDR3 is TGTGCCACCAGCCCCCGGTCTAGCGGGGAAACCGGGGAGCTGTTTTTT. The V and J genes are TRBV15 and TRBJ2-2; 9 positions match TRBD2. V shed 5 bases and J 5 bases; nucleotides not matched to a gene: 9. The CDR3 extends over 16 amino acids. Germline V CDR1 and CDR2: LNHNV, YYDKDF (reference sequence).

The chain links TRBV9 to TRBJ2-6, with D perhaps TRBD1 (5 bases). Germline CDR1 and CDR2: SGDLS and YYNGEE. V was pared by 3 bases and J by 4 bases, with 11 bases between. CDR3 size: 15 residues. CDR3 sequence: CASSDSGSGANVLTF. The DNA for the CDR3 is TGTGCCAGCAGCGACTCAGGGTCAGGGGCCAACGTCCTGACTTTC.

This chain links TRBV27 with TRBJ1-2, with D uncertain. The CDR3 runs to 13 residues. Trimming pared 4 bases from V and 4 bases from J, leaving 10 bases between. Germline CDR1 reads MNHEY; CDR2 reads SMNVEV (reference sequence). The DNA for the CDR3 is TGTGCCAGCAGTTCCTCCCCGGGCTATGGCTACACCTTC. The encoded protein is CASSSSPGYGYTF.

This clonotype was seen just once. V and J are TRBV20-1 and TRBJ2-5; TRBD1 matches 10 bases. V gave up 6 bases and J gave up 1 base; unmatched junction bases: 11. Germline-derived CDR1 and CDR2 are DFQATT and SNEGSKA (reference sequence). The CDR3 length is 16 residues. For the CDR3, the DNA is TGCAGTGCCCAGCCAGTGGGACAGGGGTTCCAAGAGACCCAGTACTTC. Translated: CSAQPVGQGFQETQYF.

The gene calls are TRBV6-1 and TRBJ1-1; D ambiguous. The germline CDR1 and CDR2 sequences are MNHNS and SASEGT. The CDR3 has 11 residues. V gave up 8 bases and J gave up 3 bases, with 7 bases separating them. The CDR3 region is CASFVDTEAFF. Here the CDR3 DNA reads TGTGCCAGCTTTGTGGACACTGAAGCTTTCTTT.

The chain has TRBV7-3 and TRBJ2-7; 7 positions agree with TRBD1. Losses at the gene ends were 4 bases for V and 6 bases for J; bases not matched to a gene: 9. Germline-derived CDR1 and CDR2 are SGHTA and FQGTGA. This CDR3 is 14 amino acids long. The CDR3 is CASSSGQAGGEQYF. DNA of the CDR3: TGTGCCAGCAGCTCAGGACAGGCCGGCGGCGAGCAGTACTTC.

The chain uses TRBV27 and TRBJ1-6; D is perhaps TRBD1 (6 bases). Germline V gene lookup returns CDR1 MNHEY and CDR2 SMNVEV (reference sequence). V lost 8 bases and J 7 bases, leaving 12 bases between the germline ends. This CDR3 is 13 amino acids long. The CDR3 nucleotides are TGTGCCAGCGGCCTAGGGGGGAATTCACCCCTCCACTTT. This codes for CASGLGGNSPLHF.

V and J are TRBV5-4 and TRBJ2-1, with 11 bases aligning to TRBD2. The CDR3 consists of 16 residues. The ends lost 4 bases at V and 4 bases at J; junction bases unmatched: 7. Per germline, CDR1 SGHNT and CDR2 YYREEE (reference sequence). CDR3 DNA sequence: TGTGCCAGCAGCAACAAACTAGCGGGGGTATACAATGAGCAGTTCTTC. Encoded protein: CASSNKLAGVYNEQFF.

This clonotype was detected a few times. The chain has TRBV29-1 and TRBJ1-2, with TRBD1 identical over 10 bases. CDR3 size: 15 residues. The germline V gene encodes CDR1 SQVTM and CDR2 ANQGSEA. After removal of 0 bases from V and 4 bases from J, the junction contained 5 bases not matched to a gene. The CDR3 protein is CSVEDRGDRGYGYTF. CDR3 nucleotides: TGCAGCGTTGAAGATCGGGGGGACAGGGGCTATGGCTACACCTTC.

This chain links TRBV4-3 with TRBJ2-5; 9 nucleotides align to TRBD1. CDR3 length equals 15 residues. CDR1 LGHNA and CDR2 YSLEER come from the germline V gene. Losses at the gene ends were 1 base for V and 4 bases for J; bases not matched to a gene: 4. DNA for the CDR3: TGCGCCAGCAGCCAAGTCATGACAGGGGGAGAGACCCAGTACTTC. It codes for CASSQVMTGGETQYF.

The V gene is TRBV14, the J gene TRBJ1-1; D gene unclear. Germline assignment: CDR1 SGHDN and CDR2 FVKESK. V was cut by 1 base and J by 0 bases, with 6 bases left in between. CDR3 size: 14 residues. In DNA, the CDR3 is TGTGCCAGCAGCCAAGTTGACCTGAACACTGAAGCTTTCTTT. This gives the protein CASSQVDLNTEAFF.

This clonotype showed up just once. J is TRBJ2-3 and V is TRBV2; tentative D call: TRBD2 (6 bases). The germline V gene has CDR1 SNHLY and CDR2 FYNNEI. CDR3 length: 15 amino acids. Trimming left V 3 bases short and J 6 bases short, with 16 bases between. CDR3 region: CASSEGLLLTDTQYF. Here the CDR3 DNA reads TGTGCCAGCAGTGAGGGACTCCTACTCACGGATACGCAGTATTTT.

The chain carries TRBV10-3 and TRBJ1-2; D unresolved. This CDR3 has 12 amino acids. CDR1 is ENHRY, CDR2 SYGVKD, per germline. V was cut by 5 bases and J by 10 bases, with 14 bases left in between. As DNA, the CDR3 is TGTGCCATCAGTACGGGAGCACCTTCCTACACCTTC. Translating gives CAISTGAPSYTF.

V is TRBV27 and J is TRBJ2-1, with D hard to call. V was clipped by 2 bases and J by 2 bases, with 10 bases between them. Germline CDR1 is MNHEY and CDR2 is SMNVEV (reference sequence). CDR3 length: 15 residues. CDR3 DNA sequence: TGTGCCAGCAGTTTAGACACAGTAGCCTACAATGAGCAGTTCTTC. Translated: CASSLDTVAYNEQFF.

This rearrangement joins TRBV29-1 to TRBJ1-1, with TRBD1 matching over 9 bases. Trimming removed 7 bases from V and 3 bases from J; junction bases left unmatched: 3. CDR1 SQVTM and CDR2 ANQGSEA come from the germline V gene. CDR3 length: 12 residues. CDR3 sequence (DNA): TGCAGCGGGGACAGGGAGCACACTGAAGCTTTCTTT. Translated, it gives CSGDREHTEAFF.

The CDR3 protein is CASSQDPRLTDTQYF. CDR3 sequence (DNA): TGCGCCAGCAGCCAAGATCCGAGGCTCACAGATACGCAGTATTTT. V gene TRBV4-3 combines with J gene TRBJ2-3; D uncertain. The germline gives CDR1 LGHNA, CDR2 YSLEER. The CDR3 consists of 15 residues. V was shortened by 0 bases and J by 2 bases, with 9 bases between the two germline ends.

The V call is TRBV12-3 or TRBV12-4, the J call TRBJ2-2; D is unresolved. This CDR3 is built from 12 residues. The ends were cut back, 5 bases at V and 6 bases at J, with 7 bases in the middle. The CDR3, as DNA: TGTGCCAGCAGTCCCGTCTCCGGGGAGCTGTTTTTT. Residues: CASSPVSGELFF.

The rearrangement joins TRBV18 to TRBJ2-3, with D perhaps matching TRBD1 or TRBD2 (5 bases each). Per the germline V gene, CDR1 is KGHSH and CDR2 is LQKENI. The CDR3 runs to 14 residues. Trimming shortened V by 6 bases and J by 6 bases, and 16 bases separated the two germline ends. The CDR3 region is CASSPRDGIDTQYF. In DNA form, the CDR3 reads TGTGCCAGCTCCCCTAGGGACGGTATCGATACGCAGTATTTT.